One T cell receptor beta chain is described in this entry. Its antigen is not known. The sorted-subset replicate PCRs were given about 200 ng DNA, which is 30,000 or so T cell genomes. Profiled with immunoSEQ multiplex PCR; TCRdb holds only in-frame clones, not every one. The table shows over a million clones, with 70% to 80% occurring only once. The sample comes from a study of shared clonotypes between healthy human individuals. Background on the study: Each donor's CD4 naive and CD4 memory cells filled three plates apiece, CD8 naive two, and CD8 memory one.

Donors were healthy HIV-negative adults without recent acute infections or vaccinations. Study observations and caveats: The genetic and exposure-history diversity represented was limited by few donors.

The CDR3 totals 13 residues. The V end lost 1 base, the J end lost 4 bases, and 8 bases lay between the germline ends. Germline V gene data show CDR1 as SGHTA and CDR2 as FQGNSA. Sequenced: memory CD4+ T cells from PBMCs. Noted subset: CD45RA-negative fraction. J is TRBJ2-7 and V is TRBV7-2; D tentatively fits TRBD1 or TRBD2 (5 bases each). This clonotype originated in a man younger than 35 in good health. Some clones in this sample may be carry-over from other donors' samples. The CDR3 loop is CASSLVGEYEQYF. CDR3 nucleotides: TGTGCCAGCAGCTTAGTGGGGGAGTACGAGCAGTACTTC. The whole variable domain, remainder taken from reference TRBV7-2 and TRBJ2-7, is GAGVSQSPSNKVTEKGKDVELRCDPISGHTALYWYRQSLGQGLEFLIYFQGNSAPDKSGLPSDRFSAERTGGSVSTLTIQRTQQEDSAVYLCASSLVGEYEQYFGPGTRLTVT.